These 31 T cell receptor beta chains originate from one sample sequenced in a study of blood T cell repertoires in COVID-19. Generated by immunoSEQ multiplex PCR, the TCRdb table keeps only in-frame clones and is missing some. The table shows a few hundred thousand clones, with about 83% occurring only once. The sample consisted of PBMCs or T cells enriched from blood (not recorded which). The receptors derive from a woman in her thirties or forties who had recovered from COVID-19.

In DNA, the CDR3 is TGTGCCAGCAGCCCTCTAAGGACTAGCGGACAAGAGACCCAGTACTTC. Amino acid sequence: CASSPLRTSGQETQYF. This chain joins TRBV6-2 or TRBV6-3 and TRBJ2-5; 10 bases match TRBD2. Germline V gives CDR1 MNHEY, CDR2 SVGEGT. The CDR3 loop spans 16 amino acids. V shed 6 bases, J shed 2 bases, and the junction held 9 bases outside the gene matches.

This clone was recorded once. V usage is TRBV2 and J usage is TRBJ1-1; TRBD1 aligns across 7 bases. Germline V gene sequence: CDR1 SNHLY, CDR2 FYNNEI. V shed 3 bases, J shed 6 bases, and the junction held 7 bases outside the gene matches. The CDR3 consists of 14 residues. This chain's CDR3 is CASSEGRGSSEAFF. The DNA of the CDR3 is TGTGCCAGCAGTGAGGGCAGGGGGTCGTCTGAAGCTTTCTTT.

This chain connects TRBV30 to TRBJ2-2; 7 bases line up with TRBD2. Germline lookup yields CDR1 GTSNPN and CDR2 SVGIG (reference sequence). The V segment lost 2 bases and the J segment 0 bases; nucleotides outside the gene matches: 3. The CDR3 has 15 amino acids. Written as DNA, the CDR3 is TGTGCCTGGAGTTGGAGCGGGGCGAACACCGGGGAGCTGTTTTTT. Its protein product is CAWSWSGANTGELFF.

The V gene is TRBV19, the J gene TRBJ2-3; D is perhaps TRBD1 (6 bases). Trimming removed 3 bases from V and 4 bases from J, with 11 bases in between. The CDR3 covers 14 residues. CDR1 and CDR2 from the germline V gene are LNHDA and SQIVND (reference sequence). In nucleotides, the CDR3 is TGTGCCAGTAGTATCCCCGGACAGCCAGATACGCAGTATTTT. Translating it yields CASSIPGQPDTQYF. Looking up the rest from reference TRBV19 and TRBJ2-3 gives the full variable domain: DGGITQSPKYLFRKEGQNVTLSCEQNLNHDAMYWYRQDPGQGLRLIYYSQIVNDFQKGDIAEGYSVSREKKESFPLTVTSAQKNPTAFYLCASSIPGQPDTQYFGPGTRLTVL.

This clone was seen a single time. V and J are TRBV28 and TRBJ2-5, with TRBD1 matching over 7 bases. V dropped 5 bases and J dropped 0; count of bases not matched to a gene: 3. Germline CDR1 and CDR2: MDHEN and SYDVKM. The CDR3 covers 14 residues. The CDR3 sequence: CASSQQGNQETQYF. CDR3 coding DNA: TGTGCCAGCAGTCAACAGGGGAACCAAGAGACCCAGTACTTC.

The table lists this clone with a count of one. This chain uses TRBV5-1 with TRBJ2-2; 8 nucleotides match TRBD1. CDR1 and CDR2 (germline): SGHRS, YFSETQ. V trimming: 4 bases; J trimming: 5 bases; junction bases outside the gene matches: 10. The CDR3 loop spans 16 amino acids. The DNA of the CDR3 is TGCGCCAGCAGCACCTACAGACAGGGGAGGACCGGGGAGCTGTTTTTT. This translates into CASSTYRQGRTGELFF.

This chain links TRBV9 with TRBJ2-2; D may be TRBD1 (7 bases). Between the trimmed V and J ends, which lost 5 bases and 0 bases, there was a span of 14 bases. CDR3 length: 16 residues. Germline loops: CDR1 SGDLS, CDR2 YYNGEE. The CDR3 coding sequence is TGTGCCAGCAGTGGGGGCGGGACAGCGAACACCGGGGAGCTGTTTTTT. It encodes CASSGGGTANTGELFF.

V is TRBV5-1 and J is TRBJ2-7; 8 bases map to TRBD1. The CDR3 consists of 14 residues. Germline values: CDR1 SGHRS, CDR2 YFSETQ. The V and J ends lost 9 bases and 1 base, in that order; junction bases with no gene match: 9. CDR3 amino acids: CATKITGGSYEQYF. Here the CDR3 DNA reads TGCGCCACCAAGATTACAGGGGGGTCCTACGAGCAGTACTTC.

The chain links TRBV3-1 (or the pseudogene TRBV3-2) to TRBJ1-3; D might be TRBD1 (6 bases). Between the trimmed V and J ends, which lost 5 bases and 5 bases, there was a span of 22 bases. The CDR3 is 17 amino acids. CDR1 and CDR2 (germline): LGHDT, YNNKEL (reference sequence). This CDR3 reads CASSLLSRTDFRNTIYF. The DNA for the CDR3 is TGTGCCAGCAGCTTATTATCAAGGACAGACTTTAGAAACACCATATATTTT.

The chain has TRBV5-1 and TRBJ2-2; 7 positions agree with TRBD1. The J segment lost 8 bases and the V segment lost 0 bases, leaving 4 bases of the junction unmatched. In germline, CDR1 is SGHRS, CDR2 YFSETQ. The CDR3 has 14 amino acids. The CDR3 loop is CASSLDKGAGELFF. CDR3 sequence (DNA): TGCGCCAGCAGCTTGGATAAGGGGGCTGGGGAGCTGTTTTTT.

The chain couples TRBV28 to TRBJ1-6; D call uncertain. V was clipped by 3 bases and J by 11 bases, with 5 bases between them. CDR1 is MDHEN and CDR2 is SYDVKM in the germline V gene. This CDR3 contains 11 residues. CDR3 nucleotides: TGTGCCAGCAGTTTCTCGGCACCCCTCCACTTT. Translated, it gives CASSFSAPLHF.

This chain joins TRBV28 and TRBJ1-2; the D is unclear. The germline CDR1 and CDR2 sequences are MDHEN and SYDVKM. The CDR3 runs to 14 residues. Trimming pared 2 bases from V and 4 bases from J, leaving 11 bases between. CDR3 in amino acids: CASSLPGSIYGYTF. In DNA, the CDR3 is TGTGCCAGCAGTTTACCCGGGTCCATCTATGGCTACACCTTC.

This sequence joins TRBV24-1 and TRBJ1-2; D is perhaps TRBD1 (5 bases). The V gene lost 4 bases and the J gene lost 5 bases, with 25 bases spanning the gap. This CDR3 contains 18 residues. Per the germline V gene, CDR1 is KGHDR and CDR2 is SFDVKD. CDR3 sequence: CATSDQALPDGTGYGYTF. The CDR3 DNA reads TGTGCCACCAGTGACCAAGCGCTCCCGGACGGGACTGGGTATGGCTACACCTTC.

J is TRBJ1-5 and V is TRBV7-8; TRBD1 might be the D (5 bases). Germline V gene sequence: CDR1 SGHVS, CDR2 FQNEAQ. The V gene lost 5 bases and the J gene lost 5 bases, with 16 bases spanning the gap. CDR3 length: 15 amino acids. This CDR3 is CASSPGRRDHQPQHF. The CDR3 DNA is TGTGCCAGCAGCCCCGGACGGAGGGACCATCAGCCCCAGCATTTT. Full variable domain (remainder filled in from reference TRBV7-8 and TRBJ1-5): GAGVSQSPRYKVAKRGQDVALRCDPISGHVSLFWYQQALGQGPEFLTYFQNEAQLDKSGLPSDRFFAERPEGSVSTLKIQRTQQEDSAVYLCASSPGRRDHQPQHFGDGTRLSIL.

V gene TRBV11-3 combines with J gene TRBJ1-3; D gene unclear. Germline CDR1 reads SGHNT; CDR2 reads YENEEA. The V and J ends lost 1 base and 8 bases respectively, with 9 bases between them. CDR3 length equals 13 residues. CDR3 residues: CASSLGQRDTIYF. CDR3 in DNA: TGTGCCAGCAGCTTAGGCCAGCGGGACACCATATATTTT.

This clone was seen just once. This sequence joins TRBV6-8 and TRBJ1-5; possibly TRBD1 for D (6 bases). The V gene's germline CDR1 is MNHGY and CDR2 SAAAGT. The CDR3 consists of 20 residues. The ends were cut back, 2 bases at V and 0 bases at J, with 23 bases in the middle. CDR3 region: CASSYADSEFRTYSNQPQHF. DNA for the CDR3: TGTGCCAGCAGTTACGCGGACAGTGAATTTCGTACGTATAGCAATCAGCCCCAGCATTTT.

This clone was found once. The chain carries TRBV11-2 and TRBJ2-7; 7 bases are shared with TRBD1. CDR3 length: 13 amino acids. In germline, CDR1 is SGHAT, CDR2 FQNNGV. Unmatched junction bases numbered 6, after V lost 5 bases and J lost 5 bases. The CDR3 loop is CASSPDRADEQYF. The CDR3 coding sequence is TGTGCCAGCAGCCCAGACAGGGCCGACGAGCAGTACTTC.

The rearrangement uses TRBV19 and TRBJ2-1; TRBD2 aligns across 9 bases. Germline CDR1 LNHDA, CDR2 SQIVND (reference sequence). This CDR3 contains 16 residues. V lost 4 bases and J lost 9; bases outside the gene matches: 13. The CDR3 DNA reads as TGTGCCAGTAGTAGCCCCAGAGCGGGAGGAAGAGGTGAGCAGTTCTTC. It yields the protein CASSSPRAGGRGEQFF.

The genes are TRBV9 and TRBJ1-1, with 8 bases lining up with TRBD1. J lost 4 bases, V lost 6 bases, and 5 bases had no gene match. Germline V gives CDR1 SGDLS, CDR2 YYNGEE. This CDR3 spans 13 amino acids. Written as DNA, the CDR3 is TGTGCCAGCAAGGACAGGGACTCCACTGAAGCTTTCTTT. This encodes CASKDRDSTEAFF.

Written as DNA, the CDR3 is TGCGCCAGCAGCCAAGATGTGGCGGGAGGAGGGGAGACCCAGTACTTC. Translation gives CASSQDVAGGGETQYF. The chain combines TRBV4-3 with TRBJ2-5, with TRBD2 matching over 8 bases. The germline gives CDR1 LGHNA, CDR2 YSLEER. This CDR3 comprises 16 residues. The V segment lost 0 bases and the J segment 5 bases; nucleotides outside the gene matches: 8.

This clone was recorded once. The chain carries TRBV4-3 and TRBJ2-3; D may be TRBD2 (5 bases). The V end lost 0 bases, the J end lost 2 bases, and 12 bases lay between the germline ends. Germline loops: CDR1 LGHNA, CDR2 YSLEER. This CDR3 contains 16 residues. The CDR3 sequence: CASSQEVGLNTDTQYF. The CDR3 DNA reads TGCGCCAGCAGCCAAGAGGTCGGACTCAACACAGATACGCAGTATTTT.

The chain has TRBV18 and TRBJ2-3; 10 nucleotides match TRBD2. Looked up from germline, CDR1 is KGHSH and CDR2 is LQKENI. This CDR3 has 16 residues. V was clipped by 0 bases and J by 4 bases; unmatched bases: 4. CDR3 sequence: CASSPPSSGSADTQYF. The DNA of the CDR3 is TGTGCCAGCTCACCACCTTCTAGCGGGAGCGCAGATACGCAGTATTTT.

This chain uses TRBV3-1 (or the pseudogene TRBV3-2) with TRBJ1-2; D is undetermined. This CDR3 is built from 12 residues. Germline CDR1 LGHDT, CDR2 YNNKEL (reference sequence). V was clipped by 0 bases and J by 5 bases, with 4 bases between them. The CDR3 spells CASSQETYGYTF. CDR3 DNA sequence: TGTGCCAGCAGCCAAGAAACTTATGGCTACACCTTC.

This chain joins TRBV18 and TRBJ2-7; maybe TRBD2 (5 bases). The germline gives CDR1 KGHSH, CDR2 LQKENI. With 6 bases removed from V and 2 bases from J, the gap between germline ends came to 17 bases. This CDR3 is 15 amino acids long. The CDR3 coding sequence is TGTGCCAGCTCCCCCGGCGCGGACTGGGCCTACGAGCAGTACTTC. It encodes CASSPGADWAYEQYF.

The chain links TRBV12-3 or TRBV12-4 to TRBJ1-6, with a tentative D call TRBD1 (6 bases). This CDR3 comprises 13 residues. The ends were cut back, 6 bases at V and 10 bases at J, with 13 bases in the middle. The CDR3 sequence is CASSLRGGSPLHF. The CDR3 DNA reads TGTGCCAGCAGCCTCAGGGGTGGGTCACCCCTCCACTTT.

This clone was counted a single time. At one boundary the junction diverges from the germline segment, which might be a read error. CDR3 coding DNA: TGTGCCAGCAGCCTAGCGGGAGCCAGCTACAATGAGCAGTTCTTC. It encodes CASSLAGASYNEQFF. J is TRBJ2-1 and V is TRBV7-2, with 10 nucleotides matching TRBD2. This CDR3 is 15 amino acids long. CDR1 and CDR2 from the germline V gene are SGHTA and FQGNSA.

The CDR3 DNA sequence: TGTGCCAGCAGTCGAGGGGGAAATCAGCCCCAGCATTTT. This encodes CASSRGGNQPQHF. This chain links TRBV28 with TRBJ1-5; D is possibly TRBD1 (6 bases). V lost 5 bases to trimming and J lost 4 bases, with 9 bases between them. The CDR3 spans 13 residues. Germline V gives CDR1 MDHEN, CDR2 SYDVKM.

The rearrangement links TRBV4-3 to TRBJ1-2; possible D gene TRBD1, 6 bases. The germline V and J ends were trimmed by 1 base and 8 bases, with 17 bases remaining between them. This CDR3 has 15 amino acids. Germline CDR1 and CDR2: LGHNA and YSLEER. The CDR3 nucleotides read TGCGCCAGCAGCCAAGGGTGGTCAGGGGAGGGAGGCTACACCTTC. This encodes CASSQGWSGEGGYTF.

This clone occurred once. The chain joins TRBV5-1 to TRBJ2-5; D uncertain. The V and J ends lost 0 bases and 1 base respectively, with 4 bases between them. CDR1 SGHRS and CDR2 YFSETQ come from the germline V gene. This CDR3 comprises 13 residues. CDR3 amino acids: CASSLGVQETQYF. The CDR3 region has the DNA TGCGCCAGCAGCTTGGGAGTCCAAGAGACCCAGTACTTC.

This rearrangement joins TRBV19 to TRBJ2-7; no definite D call. The CDR3 has 13 amino acids. Trimming took off 9 bases at V and 4 bases at J, with 16 bases between the two ends. CDR1 LNHDA and CDR2 SQIVND come from the germline V gene (reference sequence). CDR3 nucleotides: TGTGCCAGCGGTGGGCCCCCCGCGTACGAGCAGTACTTC. The encoded protein is CASGGPPAYEQYF.

In regard to this clone: Other DNA sequences within the sample encode an identical CDR3. CDR3 region: CASSRDRNYGYTF. CDR3 nucleotides: TGCGCCAGCAGTAGAGACAGGAACTATGGCTACACCTTC. The chain links TRBV10-1 to TRBJ1-2; weak D call: TRBD1 (6 bases). Trimming took off 5 bases at V and 2 bases at J, with 9 bases between the two ends. This CDR3 comprises 13 residues. Germline V CDR1 and CDR2: WNHNN, SYGVQD (reference sequence).